A selection of T cell receptor beta chains follows, all from one sample in a study of T cell responses to AZD1222 COVID-19 vaccine. Clones were sequenced by immunoSEQ multiplex PCR, and TCRdb holds only the in-frame ones, with some missing. There are approximately 73,000 clones in the sample; 70% to 85% occur only once, and about 3% lies in the top ten. The specimen comprised peripheral blood, sampled on day 0 of AZD1222 vaccination. The receptors were sampled from an adult in good health. Both conserved end residues are part of each CDR3. Each record gives: V gene, D gene, J gene, clone size, CDR3 DNA, CDR3 protein. D genes are given only for firm matches. Where a row states a size, it is once, few, many or the class of an expanded clone; other rows omit it.

TRBV29-1	TRBD1	TRBJ2-5	NA	TGCAGTGCCCGGGACAGAGAGACCCAGTACTTC	CSARDRETQYF
TRBV3-1/TRBV3-2	TRBD2	TRBJ2-5	NA	TGTGCCAGCAGCCAAGATGGGAGGGGCAGGGAAGAAGAGACCCAGTACTTC	CASSQDGRGREEETQYF
TRBV13	TRBD2	TRBJ2-5	NA	TGTGCCAGTTCCCAGCGGGGGTCCCAAGAGACCCAGTACTTC	CASSQRGSQETQYF
TRBV5-4	TRBD2	TRBJ2-1	NA	TGTGCCAGCAGCTCTAGACTAGCGGGGGGGGCTAATGAGCAGTTCTTC	CASSSRLAGGANEQFF
TRBV6-4	NA	TRBJ2-2	NA	TGTGCCAGCAGCCCTTTTCCGGGGACCGGGGAGCTGTTTTTT	CASSPFPGTGELFF
TRBV6-2/TRBV6-3	NA	TRBJ1-2	NA	TGTGCCAGCAGCAAATTGGACATCCCAGGGTATGGCTACACCTTC	CASSKLDIPGYGYTF
TRBV7-9	NA	TRBJ2-2	NA	TGTGCCAGCAGCTTAGACCGGGCGACGGGGGAGCTGTTTTTT	CASSLDRATGELFF
TRBV7-2	NA	TRBJ2-2	NA	TGTGCCAGCAGCCCAACAGGGACCGACACCGGGGAGCTGTTTTTT	CASSPTGTDTGELFF
TRBV4-3	TRBD1	TRBJ2-5	NA	TGCGCCAGCAGCCAAGAGGGACAGGGCCAAGAGACCCAGTACTTC	CASSQEGQGQETQYF
TRBV7-8	TRBD1	TRBJ1-2	NA	TGTGCCAGCAGCTTAACAGGGGGCAGGCAGCCTAACTATGGCTACACCTTC	CASSLTGGRQPNYGYTF
TRBV11-2	NA	TRBJ1-2	few	TGTGCCAGCAGCTTGTTCGCCATGTATGGCTACACCTTC	CASSLFAMYGYTF
TRBV7-2	NA	TRBJ2-5	NA	TGTGCCAGCAGCTTAGCGCAAGGGGGTCAGGAGACCCAGTACTTC	CASSLAQGGQETQYF
TRBV4-1	NA	TRBJ1-1	NA	TGCGCCAGCAGCCAAGTCCCGGAGGGTCACACTGAAGCTTTCTTT	CASSQVPEGHTEAFF
TRBV5-5	NA	TRBJ1-5	NA	TGTGCCAGCAGCCCCGGACCCACTAACAATCAGCCCCAGCATTTT	CASSPGPTNNQPQHF
TRBV10-1	TRBD2	TRBJ2-7	once	TGCGCCAGCAGTGAGGATCTAGCGGGGCAGCAGTACTTC	CASSEDLAGQQYF
TRBV3-1/TRBV3-2	TRBD1	TRBJ1-2	NA	TGTGCCAGCAGCCAAGTGTCCGGACAGGGGGGGAGCTATGGCTACACCTTC	CASSQVSGQGGSYGYTF
TRBV2	TRBD1	TRBJ1-2	NA	TGTGCCAGCACCGAGGGACAGGGACTGGATGGCTACACCTTC	CASTEGQGLDGYTF
TRBV5-4	TRBD1	TRBJ2-5	NA	TGTGCCAGCAGCTCCCCAGGGGGACCTTCCCAAGAGACCCAGTACTTC	CASSSPGGPSQETQYF
TRBV19	NA	TRBJ2-1	NA	TGTGCCAGTAGTATTACCGAGAGCTCCTACAATGAGCAGTTCTTC	CASSITESSYNEQFF
TRBV7-9	NA	TRBJ1-4	NA	TGTGCCAGCAGTACTTTCAGGGGTGAAAAACTGTTTTTT	CASSTFRGEKLFF
TRBV7-9	NA	TRBJ2-5	few	TGTGCCAGCAGCCGAGGGGGAGGGGAGACCCAGTACTTC	CASSRGGGETQYF
TRBV15	TRBD1	TRBJ1-5	NA	TGTGCCACCAGCAGAGCTATGACAGGGGATCAGCCCCAGCATTTT	CATSRAMTGDQPQHF
TRBV2	NA	TRBJ1-4	NA	TGTGCCAGCAGTGAAAGGCTAGCAACTAATGAAAAACTGTTTTTT	CASSERLATNEKLFF
TRBV7-2	TRBD2	TRBJ2-2	NA	TGTGCCAGCAGCCCGACTAGCGGGGTGAACACCGGGGAGCTGTTTTTT	CASSPTSGVNTGELFF
TRBV19	NA	TRBJ2-5	NA	TGTGCCAGTAGTAATCAGCAGAAAGAGACCCAGTACTTC	CASSNQQKETQYF
TRBV11-2	NA	TRBJ2-7	NA	TGTGCCAGCAGCTTAGGATCCGGAGCCACAAACAGATACGAGCAGTACTTC	CASSLGSGATNRYEQYF
TRBV2	NA	TRBJ2-5	NA	TGTGCCAGCAGTAACAGGGCAGGCGGGGAGACCCAGTACTTC	CASSNRAGGETQYF
TRBV6-1	NA	TRBJ2-1	NA	TGTGCCAGCAGTGAAGTCCCCCGGAGTGGGGGAGGTTACAATGAGCAGTTCTTC	CASSEVPRSGGGYNEQFF
TRBV25-1	TRBD1	TRBJ2-5	NA	TGTGCCAGCAGTGAAACAGGGGAAGAGACCCAGTACTTC	CASSETGEETQYF
TRBV5-1	NA	TRBJ1-5	NA	TGCGCCAGCAGCTTGGAGGTCAACAATCAGCCCCAGCATTTT	CASSLEVNNQPQHF
TRBV18	NA	TRBJ2-3	few	TGTGCCAGCTCACCACCAGGGGCAGATACGCAGTATTTT	CASSPPGADTQYF
TRBV3-1/TRBV3-2	NA	TRBJ1-5	NA	TGTGCCAGCAGCCGACGTGATCAGCCCCAGCATTTT	CASSRRDQPQHF
TRBV18	NA	TRBJ2-3	NA	TGTGCCAGCTCACCACCTACAGGGATGGGAGATACGCAGTATTTT	CASSPPTGMGDTQYF
TRBV19	NA	TRBJ1-1	NA	TGTGCCAGTAGTATTTTGGACACCGGGACTGAAGCTTTCTTT	CASSILDTGTEAFF
TRBV27	TRBD2	TRBJ2-5	NA	TGTGCCAGCAAGATAGCGGGGGGCCAAGAGACCCAGTACTTC	CASKIAGGQETQYF
TRBV10-3	NA	TRBJ1-4	NA	TGTGCCATCAGTGGGGGGGGGAAGACTGAAAAACTGTTTTTT	CAISGGGKTEKLFF
TRBV5-6	TRBD1	TRBJ1-1	NA	TGTGCCAGCAGCCCGGACAGGGGGCTGTTCGGCACTGAAGCTTTCTTT	CASSPDRGLFGTEAFF
TRBV30	TRBD1	TRBJ1-5	NA	TGTGCCTGGAGTGGGACAGGGGATCAGCCCCAGCATTTT	CAWSGTGDQPQHF
TRBV15	NA	TRBJ2-4	NA	TGTGCCACCAGCAGAGATCTGACAGGCTCAGCCAAAAACATTCAGTACTTC	CATSRDLTGSAKNIQYF
TRBV7-9	NA	TRBJ1-2	NA	TGTGCCAGCAGCTCCAGGGACACTCGTTACGGCTACACCTTC	CASSSRDTRYGYTF
TRBV27	TRBD1	TRBJ1-6	once	TGTGCCAGCAGCTGGGGGACAGCCAATTCACCCCTCCACTTT	CASSWGTANSPLHF
TRBV5-4	TRBD2	TRBJ2-7	NA	TGTGCCAGCAGTTCGGGACTAGCGGACTCCTACGAGCAGTACTTC	CASSSGLADSYEQYF
TRBV29-1	TRBD2	TRBJ2-7	few	TGCAGCGTTGAAGTCACGGGACTAGCCTACGAGCAGTACTTC	CSVEVTGLAYEQYF
TRBV7-9	NA	TRBJ2-2	NA	TGTGCCAGCCCCAGGGACATCTCCGTTAACACCGGGGAGCTGTTTTTT	CASPRDISVNTGELFF
TRBV7-9	TRBD1	TRBJ1-1	NA	TGTGCCAGCAGCCCAGTCCCCCGACAGGGGGCATTGAACACTGAAGCTTTCTTT	CASSPVPRQGALNTEAFF
TRBV7-9	NA	TRBJ1-2	NA	TGTGCCAGCAGCCCGCTCGCCGCGAGCCCTCATGGCTACACCTTC	CASSPLAASPHGYTF
TRBV10-3	NA	TRBJ2-7	once	TGTGCCATCAGTGAGTCTAGGGGGGGAGACGAGCAGTACTTC	CAISESRGGDEQYF
TRBV7-6	TRBD1	TRBJ2-7	NA	TGTGCCAGCAGCTTAGCCAGGGGGCCCAGCTCCTACGAGCAGTACTTC	CASSLARGPSSYEQYF
TRBV12-3/TRBV12-4	NA	TRBJ1-1	NA	TGTGCCAGCAGTTTAGCGGCGGGCACTGAAGCTTTCTTT	CASSLAAGTEAFF
TRBV4-1	NA	TRBJ2-7	few	TGCGCCAGCAGCCAGGGGGTACAGGCCGGCTACGAGCAGTACTTC	CASSQGVQAGYEQYF
TRBV7-2	TRBD2	TRBJ2-7	NA	TGTGCCAGCAGCTCAACTAGCGGGAGTCCCTACGAGCAGTACTTC	CASSSTSGSPYEQYF
TRBV6-4	NA	TRBJ1-1	NA	TGTGCCAGCAGTGACTCCAGTGTAGGTAGCACTGAAGCTTTCTTT	CASSDSSVGSTEAFF
TRBV7-2	TRBD1	TRBJ1-2	NA	TGTGCCAGCAGCTTAGATTGGACGAGACAGGGGAATGACTATGGCTACACCTTC	CASSLDWTRQGNDYGYTF
TRBV18	TRBD1	TRBJ1-2	many	TGTGCCAGCTCACCACCCGGGACAGATGTCTATGGCTACACCTTC	CASSPPGTDVYGYTF